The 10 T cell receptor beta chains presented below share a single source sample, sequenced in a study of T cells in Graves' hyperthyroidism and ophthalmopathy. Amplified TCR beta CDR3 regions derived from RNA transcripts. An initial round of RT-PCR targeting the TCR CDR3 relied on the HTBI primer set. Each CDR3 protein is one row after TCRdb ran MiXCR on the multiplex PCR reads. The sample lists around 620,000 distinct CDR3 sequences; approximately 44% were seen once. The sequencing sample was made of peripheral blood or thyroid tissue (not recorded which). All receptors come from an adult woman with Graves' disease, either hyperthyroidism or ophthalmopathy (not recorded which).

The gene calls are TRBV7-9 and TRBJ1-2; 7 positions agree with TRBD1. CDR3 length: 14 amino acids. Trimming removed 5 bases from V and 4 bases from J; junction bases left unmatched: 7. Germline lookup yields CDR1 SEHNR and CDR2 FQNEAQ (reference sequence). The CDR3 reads CASSPDREVYGYTF. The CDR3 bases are TGTGCCAGCAGCCCTGACAGGGAAGTCTATGGCTACACCTTC.

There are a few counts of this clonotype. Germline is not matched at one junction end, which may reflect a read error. For the CDR3, the DNA is TGCGCCAGCAGCCGGCAGGGATCCTCTAATGAAAAACTGTTTTTT. It encodes CASSRQGSSNEKLFF. V is TRBV7-8 and J is TRBJ1-4, with D maybe TRBD1 (5 bases). This CDR3 has 15 amino acids. Germline CDR1 SGHVS, CDR2 FQNEAQ.

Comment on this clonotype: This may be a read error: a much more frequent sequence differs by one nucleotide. Here the CDR3 reads CAGSLESRQAVNYGYTF. The CDR3 nucleotides read TGTGCCGGCAGCTTAGAGTCCCGACAGGCAGTTAACTATGGCTACACCTTC. This sequence joins TRBV11-2 and TRBJ1-2, with D perhaps matching TRBD1 (6 bases). Germline lookup yields CDR1 SGHAT and CDR2 FQNNGV. The CDR3 has 17 amino acids. The whole variable domain, filled in from reference TRBV11-2 and TRBJ1-2, reads EAGVAQSPRYKIIEKRQSVAFWCNPISGHATLYWYQQILGQGPKLLIQFQNNGVVDDSQLPKDRFSAERLKGVDSTLKIQPAKLEDSAVYLCAGSLESRQAVNYGYTFGSGTRLTVV.

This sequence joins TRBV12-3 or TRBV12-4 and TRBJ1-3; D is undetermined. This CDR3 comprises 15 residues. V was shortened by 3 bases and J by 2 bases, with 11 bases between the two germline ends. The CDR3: CASSLRGGTGNTIYF. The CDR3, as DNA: TGTGCCAGCAGTTTGCGGGGTGGCACTGGAAACACCATATATTTT.

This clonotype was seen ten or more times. CDR3 region: CASSGGQGRSPLHF. For the CDR3, the DNA is TGTGCCAGCAGTGGGGGACAGGGAAGGTCACCCCTCCACTTT. This chain joins TRBV6-1 and TRBJ1-6, with TRBD1 matching 9 bases. Germline V lookup: CDR1 MNHNS, CDR2 SASEGT. V lost 4 bases and J lost 10; bases outside the gene matches: 5. The CDR3 contains 14 residues.

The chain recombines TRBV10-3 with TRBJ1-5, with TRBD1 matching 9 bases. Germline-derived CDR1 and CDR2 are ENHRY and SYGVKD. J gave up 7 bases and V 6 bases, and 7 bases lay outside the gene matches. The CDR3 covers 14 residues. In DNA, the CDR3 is TGTGCCATCAGGGACGGGACAGGGACACAGCCCCAGCATTTT. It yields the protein CAIRDGTGTQPQHF.

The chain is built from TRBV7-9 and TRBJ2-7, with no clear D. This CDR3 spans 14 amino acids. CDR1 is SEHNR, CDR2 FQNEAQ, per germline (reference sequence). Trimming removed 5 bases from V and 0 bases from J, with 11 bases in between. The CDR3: CASSESGTSYEQYF. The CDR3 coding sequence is TGTGCCAGCAGCGAATCCGGTACCTCCTACGAGCAGTACTTC. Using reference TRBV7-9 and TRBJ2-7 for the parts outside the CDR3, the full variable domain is DTGVSQNPRHKITKRGQNVTFRCDPISEHNRLYWYRQTLGQGPEFLTYFQNEAQLEKSRLLSDRFSAERPKGSFSTLEIQRTEQGDSAMYLCASSESGTSYEQYFGPGTRLTVT.

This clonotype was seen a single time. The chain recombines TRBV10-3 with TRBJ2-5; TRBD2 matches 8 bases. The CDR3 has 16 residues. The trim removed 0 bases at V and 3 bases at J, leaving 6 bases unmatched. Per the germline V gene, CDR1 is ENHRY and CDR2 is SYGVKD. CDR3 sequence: CAISESTIAGKETQYF. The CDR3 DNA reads TGTGCCATCAGTGAGTCGACAATAGCGGGAAAAGAGACCCAGTACTTC.

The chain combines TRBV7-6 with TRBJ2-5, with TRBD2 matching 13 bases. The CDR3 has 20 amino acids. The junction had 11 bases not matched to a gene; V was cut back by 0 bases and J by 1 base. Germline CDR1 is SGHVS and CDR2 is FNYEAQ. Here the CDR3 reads CASSLAGGTSGKQIQETQYF. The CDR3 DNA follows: TGTGCCAGCAGCTTAGCCGGGGGGACTAGCGGGAAACAAATCCAAGAGACCCAGTACTTC.

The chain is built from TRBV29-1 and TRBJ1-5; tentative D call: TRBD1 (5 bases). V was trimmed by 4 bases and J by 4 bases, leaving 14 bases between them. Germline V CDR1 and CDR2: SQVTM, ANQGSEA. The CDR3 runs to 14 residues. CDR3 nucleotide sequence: TGCAGCGTTGTGTTGGCAGGGTGGAATCAGCCCCAGCATTTT. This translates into CSVVLAGWNQPQHF.